The 30 T cell receptor beta chains below come from one sample, sequenced in a study of technical replicates of blood from a few donors. The protocol was immunoSEQ multiplex PCR, while the TCRdb copy is restricted to in-frame clones and leaves out a portion. The sample contains around 70,000 clones, roughly 94% of which appear only once. The source material was T cells isolated from PBMCs. The receptors were gathered from a human donor in good health.

The V call is TRBV30, the J call TRBJ2-7; a possible D gene is TRBD1 (6 bases). Germline CDR1 and CDR2: GTSNPN and SVGIG (reference sequence). V gave up 4 bases and J gave up 4 bases, with 17 bases separating them. The CDR3 is 14 residues long. Here the CDR3 DNA reads TGTGCCTGGACTCGGGACACTCAGTCGTACGAGCAGTACTTC. Translated: CAWTRDTQSYEQYF.

The chain has TRBV2 and TRBJ1-1, with 7 nucleotides matching TRBD1. Germline CDR1 is SNHLY and CDR2 is FYNNEI. The trim removed 8 bases at V and 4 bases at J, leaving 7 bases unmatched. There are 13 residues in the CDR3. The CDR3 spells CASYYRGGTEAFF. Written as DNA, the CDR3 is TGTGCCAGCTACTACAGGGGAGGCACTGAAGCTTTCTTT.

The chain has TRBV6-1 and TRBJ1-1; no clear D gene. CDR1 is MNHNS, CDR2 SASEGT, per germline. V lost 7 bases and J 3 bases, leaving 9 bases between the germline ends. This CDR3 has 12 amino acids. Here the CDR3 reads CASTASDTEAFF. The CDR3 nucleotides read TGTGCCAGCACCGCGTCGGACACTGAAGCTTTCTTT.

The CDR3 here is CASSPKRGGHQETQYF. For the CDR3, the DNA is TGTGCCAGCAGCCCCAAGCGGGGGGGCCATCAAGAGACCCAGTACTTC. The rearrangement links TRBV4-2 to TRBJ2-5; 10 nucleotides line up with TRBD2. The V and J ends lost 4 bases and 2 bases, in that order; junction bases with no gene match: 7. CDR1 and CDR2 (germline): LGHNA, YNFKEQ. The CDR3 is 16 residues long.

The CDR3 loop is CASSFGHGYEQYF. The CDR3 DNA reads TGTGCCAGCAGCTTCGGACATGGCTACGAGCAGTACTTC. V gene TRBV11-2 combines with J gene TRBJ2-7; tentative D call: TRBD1 (5 bases). Trimming pared 3 bases from V and 3 bases from J, leaving 9 bases between. This CDR3 has 13 amino acids. From germline, CDR1 is SGHAT and CDR2 FQNNGV.

The V call is TRBV10-3, the J call TRBJ1-1, with D tentatively TRBD1 (6 bases). Trimming stripped 4 bases from V and 5 bases from J, with 14 bases between. Germline V lookup: CDR1 ENHRY, CDR2 SYGVKD. This CDR3 has 14 residues. The CDR3 nucleotides read TGTGCCATCAGTGTGGCGGGGGGCCCTACTGAAGCTTTCTTT. It encodes CAISVAGGPTEAFF.

The chain links TRBV9 to TRBJ2-3; D is perhaps TRBD2 (5 bases). CDR1 is SGDLS and CDR2 is YYNGEE in the germline V gene. The germline V and J ends were trimmed by 4 bases and 2 bases, with 11 bases remaining between them. This CDR3 has 14 residues. The CDR3 coding sequence is TGTGCCAGCAGCCCGTGGGGAGACACAGATACGCAGTATTTT. The encoded protein is CASSPWGDTDTQYF. Full variable domain (outside the CDR3, taken from reference TRBV9 and TRBJ2-3): DSGVTQTPKHLITATGQRVTLRCSPRSGDLSVYWYQQSLDQGLQFLIQYYNGEERAKGNILERFSAQQFPDLHSELNLSSLELGDSALYFCASSPWGDTDTQYFGPGTRLTVL.

This clone appeared once. The chain joins TRBV19 to TRBJ2-7, with 13 nucleotides matching TRBD2. Trimming took 5 bases from V and 2 from J; bases not matched to a gene: 6. Germline V gene sequence: CDR1 LNHDA, CDR2 SQIVND (reference sequence). The CDR3 totals 16 residues. CDR3 sequence reads: CASSPRTSGGTYEQYF. DNA of the CDR3: TGTGCCAGTAGTCCCAGGACTAGCGGGGGAACCTACGAGCAGTACTTC.

This chain connects TRBV18 to TRBJ1-1; a possible D gene is TRBD1 (6 bases). Trimming took 6 bases from V and 2 from J, leaving 10 bases between them. The CDR3 runs 13 residues. Germline V gene data show CDR1 as KGHSH and CDR2 as LQKENI. The CDR3 coding sequence is TGTGCCAGCTCTCGACAGGACAACACTGAAGCTTTCTTT. Translated: CASSRQDNTEAFF.

The chain combines TRBV4-1 with TRBJ1-2, with a tentative D call TRBD1 (6 bases). The CDR3 is 15 amino acids. Germline assignment: CDR1 MGHRA and CDR2 YSYEKL. V lost 7 bases and J 2 bases, leaving 17 bases between the germline ends. CDR3 DNA: TGCGCCAGCACGTATCGGGACACAAGGAACTATGGCTACACCTTC. It translates to CASTYRDTRNYGYTF.

This chain joins TRBV28 and TRBJ2-7; the match to TRBD2 covers 10 bases. The V segment lost 4 bases and the J segment 3 bases; nucleotides outside the gene matches: 3. Germline V gene sequence: CDR1 MDHEN, CDR2 SYDVKM. This CDR3 is 14 amino acids long. The CDR3 sequence: CASSSASGSYEQYF. As DNA, the CDR3 is TGTGCCAGCAGTTCGGCTAGCGGGAGCTACGAGCAGTACTTC.

This sequence joins TRBV18 and TRBJ2-7; a possible D gene is TRBD1 (5 bases). V was shortened by 0 bases and J by 2 bases, with 11 bases between the two germline ends. The CDR3 has 15 amino acids. Germline CDR1 is KGHSH and CDR2 is LQKENI. The CDR3 DNA follows: TGTGCCAGCTCACCACCCAGCAGGGTTCCCTACGAGCAGTACTTC. Amino acid sequence: CASSPPSRVPYEQYF.

The chain has TRBV7-8 and TRBJ2-5, with D possibly being TRBD1 (5 bases). Trimming took off 2 bases at V and 4 bases at J, with 14 bases between the two ends. CDR1 is SGHVS and CDR2 is FQNEAQ in the germline V gene. The CDR3 has 15 amino acids. In nucleotides, the CDR3 is TGTGCCAGCAGCTTATACCCCAGGGAAGGAGAGACCCAGTACTTC. Protein sequence: CASSLYPREGETQYF.

The chain uses TRBV11-2 and TRBJ2-1; D ambiguous. Per the germline V gene, CDR1 is SGHAT and CDR2 is FQNNGV. V lost 2 bases to trimming and J lost 7 bases, with 12 bases between them. The CDR3 is made up of 14 amino acids. The DNA for the CDR3 is TGTGCCAGCAGCTTACCCGTACAGTTTAATGAGCAGTTCTTC. Translated, it gives CASSLPVQFNEQFF.

The chain recombines TRBV6-5 with TRBJ2-1; 9 nucleotides agree with TRBD1. CDR1 and CDR2 (germline): MNHEY, SVGAGI. The J segment lost 1 base and the V segment lost 6 bases, leaving 1 base of the junction unmatched. The CDR3 sequence is 14 residues long. CDR3 protein: CASRTGGSYNEQFF. The CDR3 DNA reads TGTGCCAGCAGGACAGGGGGTTCCTACAATGAGCAGTTCTTC.

The V and J genes are TRBV6-1 and TRBJ1-4, with unresolved D. Germline CDR1 and CDR2: MNHNS and SASEGT. With 5 bases removed from V and 2 bases from J, the gap between germline ends came to 12 bases. The length of the CDR3 is 15 residues. CDR3 loop: CASSPEGGTNEKLFF. As DNA, the CDR3 is TGTGCCAGCAGTCCAGAAGGAGGGACTAATGAAAAACTGTTTTTT.

The chain has TRBV19 and TRBJ2-7, with 9 bases lining up with TRBD1. CDR3 length equals 14 residues. V was clipped by 4 bases and J by 1 base; unmatched bases: 2. Germline V gene sequence: CDR1 LNHDA, CDR2 SQIVND (reference sequence). The CDR3 DNA sequence: TGTGCCAGTAGTAAGGGGACAGGGTCCTACGAGCAGTACTTC. It codes for CASSKGTGSYEQYF. Using reference TRBV19 and TRBJ2-7 for the parts outside the CDR3, the full variable domain is DGGITQSPKYLFRKEGQNVTLSCEQNLNHDAMYWYRQDPGQGLRLIYYSQIVNDFQKGDIAEGYSVSREKKESFPLTVTSAQKNPTAFYLCASSKGTGSYEQYFGPGTRLTVT.

The rearrangement uses TRBV7-2 and TRBJ2-4; 8 nucleotides match TRBD2. There are 14 residues in the CDR3. CDR1 SGHTA and CDR2 FQGNSA come from the germline V gene. Germline trimming cut 5 bases from V and 4 bases from J; bases unmatched to any gene: 4. The chain's CDR3 is CASSEREWKNIQYF. The DNA for the CDR3 is TGTGCCAGCAGCGAGCGGGAGTGGAAAAACATTCAGTACTTC.

V usage is TRBV6-1 and J usage is TRBJ1-1; 10 bases are a match to TRBD1. J was trimmed by 6 bases and V by 5 bases; bases with no gene match: 9. There are 15 residues in the CDR3. CDR1 and CDR2 from the germline V gene are MNHNS and SASEGT. CDR3 nucleotides: TGTGCCAGCAGTCTAAACCCGGGGACAGGGGCTGAAGCTTTCTTT. Translating gives CASSLNPGTGAEAFF.

The chain has TRBV5-6 and TRBJ1-3, with D uncertain. This CDR3 has 13 residues. V was clipped by 5 bases and J by 3 bases, with 9 bases between them. Per germline, CDR1 SGHDT and CDR2 YYEEEE. CDR3 nucleotide sequence: TGTGCCAGCAGTAGGGAGTATGGAAACACCATATATTTT. It is translated as CASSREYGNTIYF.

This rearrangement joins TRBV5-1 to TRBJ1-1; 7 bases fit TRBD1. The germline V gene encodes CDR1 SGHRS and CDR2 YFSETQ. The CDR3 is 15 amino acids. The V segment lost 2 bases and the J segment 1 base; nucleotides outside the gene matches: 5. The CDR3 region is CASSLRQGENTEAFF. The CDR3 nucleotides read TGCGCCAGCAGCTTACGACAGGGTGAGAACACTGAAGCTTTCTTT.

The chain employs TRBV28 and TRBJ1-1, with D maybe TRBD1 (6 bases). This CDR3 comprises 14 residues. The V and J ends lost 11 bases and 0 bases respectively, with 16 bases between them. Germline loops: CDR1 MDHEN, CDR2 SYDVKM. Here the CDR3 reads CASRRTALNTEAFF. CDR3 DNA sequence: TGTGCCTCGAGGAGGACAGCTTTGAACACTGAAGCTTTCTTT.

The V call is TRBV5-4, the J call TRBJ2-1; 8 bases are shared with TRBD2. Unmatched junction bases numbered 11, after V lost 1 base and J lost 5 bases. The germline CDR1 and CDR2 sequences are SGHNT and YYREEE (reference sequence). The CDR3 totals 17 residues. Written as DNA, the CDR3 is TGTGCCAGCAGCTTGAGAATCCTTGGACTAGCCAACAATGAGCAGTTCTTC. It specifies CASSLRILGLANNEQFF.

The rearrangement links TRBV18 to TRBJ1-1; D not resolved. The CDR3 is 15 residues long. Trimming stripped 4 bases from V and 4 bases from J, with 16 bases between. Germline CDR1 is KGHSH and CDR2 is LQKENI. The DNA of the CDR3 is TGTGCCAGCTCACTAAGGAGGGATGCGAGCACTGAAGCTTTCTTT. Amino acid sequence: CASSLRRDASTEAFF.

The chain joins TRBV27 to TRBJ1-1; D is perhaps TRBD1 (5 bases). There are 14 residues in the CDR3. Trimming shortened V by 7 bases and J by 4 bases, and 16 bases separated the two germline ends. Germline values: CDR1 MNHEY, CDR2 SMNVEV (reference sequence). The CDR3 region is CASTKVAGPTEAFF. In DNA, the CDR3 is TGTGCCAGCACTAAAGTAGCAGGGCCCACTGAAGCTTTCTTT.

The chain links TRBV19 to TRBJ2-3; 9 bases match TRBD1. The CDR3 has 16 amino acids. The germline gives CDR1 LNHDA, CDR2 SQIVND (reference sequence). The V gene end was trimmed by 4 bases and the J gene end by 3 bases; junction bases not matched to a gene: 8. CDR3 in DNA: TGTGCCAGTAGTAGGCTCCGGACAGGGGAAACAGATACGCAGTATTTT. Encoded protein: CASSRLRTGETDTQYF.

The chain has TRBV12-5 and TRBJ2-5; TRBD2 might be the D (5 bases). Per germline, CDR1 LGHNT and CDR2 FRNRAP. Between the trimmed V and J ends, which lost 2 bases and 4 bases, there was a span of 17 bases. This CDR3 region has 16 residues. The chain's CDR3 is CASGLRLYLGGETQYF. The CDR3 nucleotides read TGTGCTAGTGGTTTGAGACTCTATCTCGGAGGAGAGACCCAGTACTTC.

For this clone: The junction departs from germline at one end; a sequencing error may be responsible. The J gene is TRBJ2-1, the V gene TRBV7-7; maybe TRBD1 (5 bases). The CDR3 has 15 residues. From germline, CDR1 is SSHAT and CDR2 FNYEAQ (reference sequence). CDR3 nucleotides: TGTGCTAGCAGCCAGCGTCAGGGCGCCGGAGATGAGCAGTTCTTC. Translating gives CASSQRQGAGDEQFF.

The chain uses TRBV6-1 and TRBJ1-1; no firm D call. The ends were cut back, 2 bases at V and 1 base at J, with 11 bases in the middle. Germline CDR1 and CDR2: MNHNS and SASEGT. This CDR3 comprises 15 residues. CDR3 protein: CASSELMPGNTEAFF. In nucleotides, the CDR3 is TGTGCCAGCAGTGAATTGATGCCGGGGAACACTGAAGCTTTCTTT.

This clone was recorded a few times. It is likely a read error, because the conserved phenylalanine at the end of the CDR3 is missing. It is unclear where the CDR3 begins or ends on the DNA, so no DNA is shown, and the CDR3 is as TCRdb lists it. The gene calls are TRBV7-9 and TRBJ1-1; the table assigns TRBD1, which was not confirmed against the DNA. The CDR3 has 8 residues if both end residues are counted. Germline V lookup: CDR1 SEHNR, CDR2 FQNEAQ (reference sequence). The CDR3 region is CASSRRSR.